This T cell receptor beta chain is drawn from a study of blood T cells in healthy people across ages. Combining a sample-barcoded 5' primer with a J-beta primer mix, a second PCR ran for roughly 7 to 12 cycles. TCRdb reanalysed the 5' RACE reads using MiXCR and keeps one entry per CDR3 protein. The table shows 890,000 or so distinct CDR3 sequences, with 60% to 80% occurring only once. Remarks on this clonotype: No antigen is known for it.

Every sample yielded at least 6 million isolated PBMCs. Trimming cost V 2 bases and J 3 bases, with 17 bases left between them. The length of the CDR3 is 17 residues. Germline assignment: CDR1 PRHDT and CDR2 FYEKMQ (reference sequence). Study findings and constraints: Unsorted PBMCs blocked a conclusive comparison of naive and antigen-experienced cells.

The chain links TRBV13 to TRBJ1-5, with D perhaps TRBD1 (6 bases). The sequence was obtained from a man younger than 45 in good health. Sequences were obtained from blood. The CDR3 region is CASSLRHGGRLNQPQHF. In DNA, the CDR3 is TGTGCCAGCAGCTTACGTCACGGGGGGCGCCTCAATCAGCCCCAGCATTTT.